Listed below are T cell receptor beta chains from one sample, sequenced in a study of CD8+CD57+ T cells in acquired aplastic anemia. TCRdb used MiXCR to reprocess the reads, holding one entry per CDR3 protein. The sample carries more than 150,000 distinct CDR3 sequences, 50% to 75% recorded once. Sequencing was carried out using sorted CD4+, CD8+, or CD8+CD57+ T cells (not recorded which) from PBMCs. The receptor source for this set is a human donor with severe aplastic anemia or a healthy control (not recorded which). The CDR3 runs from the conserved cysteine through the conserved F or W. D genes are given only for firm matches. The listing skips clone size in some rows; elsewhere it reads once, few, many or a size class.

clone size: .
D gene: TRBD2
J gene: TRBJ2-1
V gene: TRBV19
CDR3 protein: CASSTNGRVDNEQFF
CDR3 DNA: TGTGCCAGTAGTACAAACGGGAGGGTTGACAATGAGCAGTTCTTC

clone size: .
D gene: .
J gene: TRBJ1-1
V gene: TRBV7-9
CDR3 protein: CASSYLNGATEAFF
CDR3 DNA: TGTGCCAGCAGCTACTTAAACGGGGCCACTGAAGCTTTCTTT

clone size: few
D gene: .
J gene: TRBJ2-3
V gene: TRBV7-6
CDR3 protein: CASSLIARSTDTQYF
CDR3 DNA: TGTGCCAGCAGCTTAATAGCGAGGAGCACAGATACGCAGTATTTT

clone size: .
D gene: TRBD2
J gene: TRBJ2-7
V gene: TRBV7-9
CDR3 protein: CASSRRSETSRYEQYF
CDR3 DNA: TGTGCCAGCAGCCGAAGAAGTGAGACTAGCAGATACGAGCAGTACTTC

clone size: .
D gene: TRBD2
J gene: TRBJ2-1
V gene: TRBV20-1
CDR3 protein: CSANTGLADNEQFF
CDR3 DNA: TGCAGTGCTAATACGGGACTAGCGGACAATGAGCAGTTCTTC

clone size: .
D gene: .
J gene: TRBJ1-2
V gene: TRBV12-3/TRBV12-4
CDR3 protein: CASTSRGEIGYTF
CDR3 DNA: TGTGCCAGCACCTCCCGCGGGGAGATTGGCTACACCTTC

clone size: many
D gene: TRBD2
J gene: TRBJ2-3
V gene: TRBV14
CDR3 protein: CASSLGTSRNTQYF
CDR3 DNA: TGTGCCAGCAGCCTTGGGACTAGTCGGAATACGCAGTATTTT

clone size: many
D gene: .
J gene: TRBJ2-5
V gene: TRBV5-8
CDR3 protein: CAGLGGRDQETQYF
CDR3 DNA: TGTGCGGGGCTCGGGGGCCGTGACCAAGAGACCCAGTACTTC

clone size: .
D gene: TRBD1
J gene: TRBJ1-3
V gene: TRBV7-9
CDR3 protein: CASSPGQGGDSPGNTIYF
CDR3 DNA: TGTGCCAGCAGCCCGGGACAGGGGGGAGACTCGCCTGGAAACACCATATATTTT

clone size: .
D gene: .
J gene: TRBJ2-5
V gene: TRBV7-6
CDR3 protein: CASSLGGYQETQYF
CDR3 DNA: TGTGCCAGCAGCTTAGGGGGGTACCAAGAGACCCAGTACTTC

clone size: .
D gene: .
J gene: TRBJ1-3
V gene: TRBV15
CDR3 protein: CATSRDTNTIYF
CDR3 DNA: TGTGCCACCAGCAGAGATACGAACACCATATATTTT

clone size: many
D gene: .
J gene: TRBJ1-5
V gene: TRBV12-5
CDR3 protein: CASGLGFQPQHF
CDR3 DNA: TGTGCTAGTGGTTTGGGGTTTCAGCCCCAGCATTTT

clone size: .
D gene: TRBD1
J gene: TRBJ1-1
V gene: TRBV29-1
CDR3 protein: CSVGSPPGQGMNTEAFF
CDR3 DNA: TGCAGCGTTGGGAGCCCACCGGGACAGGGGATGAACACTGAAGCTTTCTTT

clone size: .
D gene: .
J gene: TRBJ1-2
V gene: TRBV19
CDR3 protein: CASSTSGQLYGYTF
CDR3 DNA: TGTGCCAGTAGTACGTCTGGACAGCTATATGGCTACACCTTC

clone size: .
D gene: .
J gene: TRBJ1-1
V gene: TRBV7-6
CDR3 protein: CASSLGPGLNTEAFF
CDR3 DNA: TGTGCCAGCAGCTTAGGGCCAGGGCTGAACACTGAAGCTTTCTTT

clone size: .
D gene: .
J gene: TRBJ1-1
V gene: TRBV29-1
CDR3 protein: CSVEKTGNLAFF
CDR3 DNA: TGCAGCGTTGAAAAAACAGGGAATTTAGCTTTCTTT

clone size: once
D gene: .
J gene: TRBJ2-7
V gene: TRBV7-9
CDR3 protein: CASSRTAYELYF
CDR3 DNA: TGTGCCAGCAGTCGTACGGCGTACGAGCTGTACTTC

clone size: .
D gene: .
J gene: TRBJ2-1
V gene: TRBV24-1
CDR3 protein: CATSDFINEQFF
CDR3 DNA: TGTGCCACCAGTGATTTTATCAATGAGCAGTTCTTC

clone size: once
D gene: .
J gene: TRBJ1-4
V gene: TRBV20-1
CDR3 protein: CSARLGEGLDEKLFF
CDR3 DNA: TGCAGTGCTAGGCTAGGTGAGGGCCTGGATGAAAAACTGTTTTTT

clone size: .
D gene: TRBD1
J gene: TRBJ1-1
V gene: TRBV7-9
CDR3 protein: CASSSGQGGNTEAFF
CDR3 DNA: TGTGCCAGCAGCTCGGGACAGGGGGGGAACACTGAAGCTTTCTTT

clone size: many
D gene: .
J gene: TRBJ2-1
V gene: TRBV7-3
CDR3 protein: CASSLSGQVHNEQFF
CDR3 DNA: TGTGCCAGCAGCTTAAGCGGTCAGGTCCACAATGAGCAGTTCTTC

clone size: many
D gene: TRBD2
J gene: TRBJ2-1
V gene: TRBV19
CDR3 protein: CASSSLAGSWNEQFF
CDR3 DNA: TGTGCCAGTAGTAGTCTAGCGGGGTCGTGGAATGAGCAGTTCTTC

clone size: .
D gene: .
J gene: TRBJ1-2
V gene: TRBV2
CDR3 protein: CALLSTLANYGYTF
CDR3 DNA: TGCGCTCTTCTTTCCACTCTAGCTAACTATGGCTACACCTTC

clone size: few
D gene: TRBD2
J gene: TRBJ2-4
V gene: TRBV5-4
CDR3 protein: CASSLWGGVAKNIQYF
CDR3 DNA: TGTGCCAGCAGCTTATGGGGGGGAGTAGCCAAAAACATTCAGTACTTC

clone size: .
D gene: .
J gene: TRBJ2-1
V gene: TRBV7-8
CDR3 protein: CASRGRFDEQFF
CDR3 DNA: TGTGCCTCCCGCGGCCGGTTCGATGAGCAGTTCTTC

clone size: few
D gene: .
J gene: TRBJ2-2
V gene: TRBV24-1
CDR3 protein: CATSDLRGRDTGELFF
CDR3 DNA: TGTGCCACCAGTGATTTGAGGGGACGGGACACCGGGGAGCTGTTTTTT

clone size: .
D gene: TRBD1
J gene: TRBJ2-2
V gene: TRBV7-3
CDR3 protein: CASSSPQGTTGELFF
CDR3 DNA: TGTGCCAGCAGCTCCCCACAGGGGACCACCGGGGAGCTGTTTTTT

clone size: .
D gene: TRBD1
J gene: TRBJ1-1
V gene: TRBV2
CDR3 protein: CASSLGRGRTEAFF
CDR3 DNA: TGTGCCAGCAGTTTAGGCAGGGGGAGGACTGAAGCTTTCTTT

clone size: many
D gene: .
J gene: TRBJ2-5
V gene: TRBV9
CDR3 protein: CASSVAGGRQETQYF
CDR3 DNA: TGTGCCAGCAGCGTAGCTGGGGGACGCCAAGAGACCCAGTACTTC

clone size: .
D gene: .
J gene: TRBJ2-5
V gene: TRBV7-9
CDR3 protein: CASSHPNPPGIPQETQYF
CDR3 DNA: TGCGCCAGCAGCCACCCAAACCCGCCCGGGATCCCTCAAGAGACCCAGTACTTC